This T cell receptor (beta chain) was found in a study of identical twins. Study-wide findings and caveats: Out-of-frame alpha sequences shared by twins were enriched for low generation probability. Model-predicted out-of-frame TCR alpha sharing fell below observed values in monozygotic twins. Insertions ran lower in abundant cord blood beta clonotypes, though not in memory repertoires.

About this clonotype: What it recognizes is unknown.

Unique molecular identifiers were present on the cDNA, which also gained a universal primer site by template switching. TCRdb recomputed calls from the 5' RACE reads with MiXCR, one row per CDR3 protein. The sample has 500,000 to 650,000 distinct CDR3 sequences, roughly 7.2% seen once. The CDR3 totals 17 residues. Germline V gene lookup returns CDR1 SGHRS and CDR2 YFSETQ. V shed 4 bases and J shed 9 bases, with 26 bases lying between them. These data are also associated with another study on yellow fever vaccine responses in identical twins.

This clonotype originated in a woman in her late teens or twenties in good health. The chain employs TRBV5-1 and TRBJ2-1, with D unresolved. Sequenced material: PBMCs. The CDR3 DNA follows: TGCGCCAGCAGCCAATCCCTAACAGCCGGTAACCCCGGTGAGCAGTTCTTC. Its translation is CASSQSLTAGNPGEQFF.